This is a list of T cell receptor beta chains from one sample in a study of shared T cell receptors in the human thymus. Sequencing was performed with immunoSEQ multiplex PCR; in TCRdb, only in-frame clones are kept and a portion is missing. This sample has almost 550,000 clones, with roughly 74% found just once. These data were also filed under a second study, of human thymus T cells.

The sample comprised thymocytes. The source is a boy in the first two years of life with a congenital heart defect. Each CDR3 is given with its conserved first and last residue. The D gene is left open where the match is weak. Size is omitted from some rows. Given values are once, few, many or a class for expanded clones.

>TRBD1|TRBV7-8|TRBJ2-7|once
CASSSPDRAHEQYF
TGTGCCAGCAGCTCTCCTGACAGGGCCCACGAGCAGTACTTC
>TRBD1|TRBV4-1|TRBJ2-7|NA
CASSQAIQGNEQYF
TGCGCCAGCAGCCAAGCGATACAGGGGAACGAGCAGTACTTC
>TRBD1|TRBV6-6|TRBJ1-2|NA
CASRDRGTNFNYGYTF
TGTGCCAGCAGGGACAGGGGCACTAACTTCAACTATGGCTACACCTTC
>TRBD1|TRBV14|TRBJ2-5|once
CASSQDADRGETQYF
TGTGCCAGCAGCCAAGATGCCGACAGGGGAGAGACCCAGTACTTC
>NA|TRBV28|TRBJ1-5|NA
CASSSRRVSNQPQHF
TGTGCCAGCAGTTCGCGACGGGTTAGCAATCAGCCCCAGCATTTT
>TRBD2|TRBV4-3|TRBJ2-3|NA
CASSQVRLAGMDTQYF
TGCGCCAGCAGCCAAGTGCGGCTAGCGGGAATGGATACGCAGTATTTT
>NA|TRBV29-1|TRBJ1-3|few
CSVERRAISGNTIYF
TGCAGCGTTGAACGCAGGGCCATCTCTGGAAACACCATATATTTT
>NA|TRBV18|TRBJ2-5|NA
CASSPSAVYQETQYF
TGTGCCAGCTCACCTAGCGCCGTATACCAAGAGACCCAGTACTTC
>NA|TRBV6-1|TRBJ2-1|NA
CASSEEGSHNEQFF
TGTGCCAGCAGTGAAGAAGGGAGTCACAATGAGCAGTTCTTC
>NA|TRBV7-2|TRBJ2-7|NA
CASSTHRARDEQYF
TGTGCCAGCAGCACCCACCGAGCGCGCGACGAGCAGTACTTC
>TRBD2|TRBV28|TRBJ2-1|few
CASTPGGPGLASYEQFF
TGTGCCAGCACCCCGGGTGGACCGGGACTAGCGTCATATGAGCAGTTCTTC
>NA|TRBV14|TRBJ2-7|few
CASSHGGFYEQYF
TGTGCCAGCAGCCACGGAGGATTCTACGAGCAGTACTTC
>NA|TRBV19|TRBJ1-5|once
CASSIDRGPQHF
TGTGCCAGTAGTATAGATCGGGGGCCCCAGCATTTT
>TRBD2|TRBV30|TRBJ2-1|NA
CAWSEKLTSGSFYNEQFF
TGTGCCTGGAGCGAAAAACTGACTAGCGGGAGTTTCTACAATGAGCAGTTCTTC
>TRBD2|TRBV6-1|TRBJ2-5|NA
CASSEAILGTSGRLGPPQYF
TGTGCCAGCAGTGAAGCGATATTGGGGACTAGCGGTCGCCTCGGACCCCCCCAGTACTTC
>NA|TRBV7-8|TRBJ2-7|NA
CASSSARMRTADSYEQYF
TGTGCCAGCAGCTCGGCGAGGATGAGGACAGCTGACTCCTACGAGCAGTACTTC
>NA|TRBV12-5|TRBJ1-5|NA
CASARGDNSNQPQHF
TGTGCTAGTGCCCGGGGGGACAATAGCAATCAGCCCCAGCATTTT
>TRBD2|TRBV25-1|TRBJ2-7|NA
CASSDKNWQPGLPYEQYF
TGTGCCAGCAGTGACAAAAATTGGCAACCGGGACTACCCTACGAGCAGTACTTC
>NA|TRBV27|TRBJ2-3|NA
CASRRLRADCTDTQYF
TGTGCCAGCAGGAGACTGAGGGCGGACTGCACAGATACGCAGTATTTT
>TRBD1|TRBV7-2|TRBJ1-1|NA
CASSPTTGAAEAFF
TGTGCCAGCAGCCCCACGACAGGGGCCGCTGAAGCTTTCTTT
>TRBD1|TRBV10-3|TRBJ2-7|NA
CAISETDRDNEQYF
TGTGCCATCAGTGAGACGGACAGGGACAACGAGCAGTACTTC
>TRBD2|TRBV18|TRBJ2-5|NA
CASSPFGGRTRETQYF
TGTGCCAGCTCACCATTCGGCGGGAGAACTCGGGAGACCCAGTACTTC
>NA|TRBV12-5|TRBJ2-2|few
CASGLARDTGELFF
TGTGCTAGTGGTTTGGCCCGGGACACCGGGGAGCTGTTTTTT
>TRBD2|TRBV27|TRBJ2-1|NA
CASSFRGSGSSGSGQFF
TGTGCCAGCAGTTTCCGGGGTAGCGGGAGTTCGGGGTCCGGGCAGTTCTTC
>TRBD1|TRBV5-6|TRBJ2-3|NA
CASSGDRVPPDTQYF
TGTGCCAGCAGTGGGGACAGGGTCCCCCCAGATACGCAGTATTTT
>NA|TRBV6-7|TRBJ2-1|NA
CASSRAGSRRLREQFF
TGTGCCAGCAGCCGAGCTGGGTCTAGACGCCTCCGCGAGCAGTTCTTC
>NA|TRBV30|TRBJ2-5|NA
CAWSPRRGGRTQYF
TGTGCCTGGAGTCCCAGGAGGGGTGGTCGGACCCAGTACTTC
>NA|TRBV6-1|TRBJ2-7|few
CATLTGSYEQYF
TGTGCCACCCTGACAGGTTCCTACGAGCAGTACTTC
>NA|TRBV7-6|TRBJ1-5|NA
CASSLGRGASNQPQHF
TGTGCCAGCAGCTTAGGTCGGGGGGCGAGCAATCAGCCCCAGCATTTT
>NA|TRBV4-3|TRBJ2-1|NA
CASSQEGGRPYNEQFF
TGCGCCAGCAGCCAAGAAGGAGGGAGGCCGTACAATGAGCAGTTCTTC
>NA|TRBV30|TRBJ2-1|once
CAWSVRDYNEQFF
TGTGCCTGGAGTGTGCGGGACTACAATGAGCAGTTCTTC
>TRBD1|TRBV6-5|TRBJ1-2|NA
CASSTDRASYGYTF
TGTGCCAGCAGTACTGACAGGGCCTCCTATGGCTACACCTTC
>TRBD2|TRBV29-1|TRBJ2-3|NA
CSPRLAATDTQYF
TGCAGCCCTAGACTAGCGGCGACAGATACGCAGTATTTT
>TRBD2|TRBV5-1|TRBJ2-1|NA
CASSPGTSGSPYNEQFF
TGCGCCAGCAGCCCCGGGACTAGCGGGAGTCCCTACAATGAGCAGTTCTTC
>TRBD2|TRBV29-1|TRBJ2-1|NA
CSVERWGLGVTEQFF
TGCAGCGTTGAAAGGTGGGGACTAGGGGTCACTGAGCAGTTCTTC
>NA|TRBV30|TRBJ1-5|NA
CAEGAPYSNQPQHF
TGTGCCGAGGGAGCCCCCTATAGCAATCAGCCCCAGCATTTT
>NA|TRBV29-1|TRBJ1-2|few
CSVDDSFYGYTF
TGCAGCGTGGATGACAGCTTCTATGGCTACACCTTC
>NA|TRBV5-6|TRBJ1-1|NA
CASSFRRQGPENTEAFF
TGTGCCAGCAGCTTTCGGCGGCAGGGCCCAGAAAACACTGAAGCTTTCTTT
>NA|TRBV7-8|TRBJ2-7|NA
CASSLSTGQLKTYEQYF
TGTGCCAGCAGCTTATCTACGGGACAATTAAAGACCTACGAGCAGTACTTC
>NA|TRBV25-1|TRBJ2-3|NA
CASRSADTQYF
TGTGCCAGCAGGTCTGCAGATACGCAGTATTTT
>NA|TRBV18|TRBJ2-7|NA
CASSPTGYEQYF
TGTGCCAGCTCACCCACGGGGTACGAGCAGTACTTC
>NA|TRBV9|TRBJ1-1|NA
CASSLLRGTEAFF
TGTGCCAGCAGCCTTTTAAGGGGAACTGAAGCTTTCTTT
>NA|TRBV7-9|TRBJ2-5|NA
CASSPSPAGETQYF
TGTGCCAGCAGCCCCAGCCCAGCAGGGGAGACCCAGTACTTC
>TRBD1|TRBV7-2|TRBJ2-7|NA
CASSNRDRGEQYF
TGTGCCAGCAGTAACCGGGACAGGGGAGAGCAGTACTTC
>TRBD2|TRBV11-2|TRBJ2-5|NA
CASSFTVAEGLQETQYF
TGTGCCAGCAGCTTTACCGTAGCGGAGGGACTACAAGAGACCCAGTACTTC